Here is one TCR beta chain with its context. Germline CDR1 MNHNS, CDR2 SASEGT. The ends lost 6 bases at V and 3 bases at J; junction bases unmatched: 8. The CDR3 is made up of 14 amino acids. These data originate in a study of blood T cell repertoires in COVID-19. Cohort placement rested on clinical history that participants reported themselves. Cohort 3 recovery required two negative PCRs, clearance, or symptom resolution. Only in-frame clones appear in the TCRdb table, and some are missing; sequencing was by immunoSEQ multiplex PCR. The table lists roughly 220,000 clones, 84% of them singletons. This clonotype was obtained from a middle-aged woman who had recovered from COVID-19. The V and J genes are TRBV6-1 and TRBJ2-7; 7 bases map to TRBD2. The sample taken for sequencing was PBMCs or T cells enriched from blood (not recorded which). This chain's CDR3 is CASRMSGLRYEQYF. DNA for the CDR3: TGTGCCAGCAGGATGTCGGGACTACGCTACGAGCAGTACTTC.